A single sample gave rise to the 31 T cell receptor beta chains below, sequenced in a study of cytomegalovirus exposure and HLA in healthy donors. The data were produced by immunoSEQ multiplex PCR, yet TCRdb's version contains in-frame clones alone and is incomplete. The sample lists about 140,000 clones; approximately 82% were seen once. The specimen sequenced was PBMCs. The source is a man aged 25-45 years in good health and CMV-seropositive.

The chain has TRBV29-1 and TRBJ2-3, with 12 bases matching TRBD2. Per the germline V gene, CDR1 is SQVTM and CDR2 is ANQGSEA. The CDR3 has 18 residues. V shed 0 bases, J shed 3 bases, and the junction held 10 bases outside the gene matches. This CDR3 is CSVEDGLAGGPVTDTQYF. The CDR3 bases are TGCAGCGTTGAAGACGGGCTAGCGGGAGGGCCAGTAACAGATACGCAGTATTTT.

The genes are TRBV7-2 and TRBJ2-7, with D maybe TRBD1 (6 bases). This CDR3 is 14 amino acids long. Trimming pared 5 bases from V and 2 bases from J, leaving 13 bases between. CDR1 SGHTA and CDR2 FQGNSA come from the germline V gene. In nucleotides, the CDR3 is TGTGCCAGCAGCCCCCCAGGGGTCCCCTACGAGCAGTACTTC. Protein sequence: CASSPPGVPYEQYF.

The chain carries TRBV5-1 and TRBJ2-1; 9 positions match TRBD2. This CDR3 contains 16 residues. Germline CDR1 and CDR2: SGHRS and YFSETQ. V was clipped by 5 bases and J by 6 bases; unmatched bases: 12. CDR3 coding DNA: TGCGCCAGCAGGCCACCGGAGCGGGAGGAGGCCAATGAGCAGTTCTTC. It translates to CASRPPEREEANEQFF.

The rearrangement uses TRBV6-1 and TRBJ1-2, with D uncertain. Between the trimmed V and J ends, which lost 1 base and 1 base, there was a span of 4 bases. CDR3 length: 13 amino acids. Germline V gives CDR1 MNHNS, CDR2 SASEGT. CDR3: CASSEGHNYGYTF. CDR3 nucleotide sequence: TGTGCCAGCAGTGAAGGGCATAACTATGGCTACACCTTC.

This clone showed up just once. V gene TRBV7-3 combines with J gene TRBJ2-2, with 7 bases fitting TRBD2. CDR1 is SGHTA, CDR2 FQGTGA, per germline. The CDR3 consists of 14 residues. With 6 bases clipped from V and 4 bases from J, the junction kept 5 bases outside the gene matches. The CDR3 DNA follows: TGTGCCAGCAGTCCCCGGACTAGCACCGGGGAGCTGTTTTTT. Translated: CASSPRTSTGELFF.

Comments on this clone: Other DNA sequences in the sample encode the same CDR3. The chain has TRBV5-1 and TRBJ1-1; 7 nucleotides line up with TRBD1. V shed 0 bases, J shed 4 bases, and the junction held 3 bases outside the gene matches. The germline V gene encodes CDR1 SGHRS and CDR2 YFSETQ. CDR3 length equals 14 residues. The CDR3, as DNA: TGCGCCAGCAGCTTGGGACAGGGTGGCACTGAAGCTTTCTTT. Amino acids: CASSLGQGGTEAFF.

The chain uses TRBV27 and TRBJ2-2, with D uncertain. This CDR3 is built from 13 residues. Between the trimmed V and J ends, which lost 6 bases and 6 bases, there was a span of 11 bases. Germline V gene sequence: CDR1 MNHEY, CDR2 SMNVEV (reference sequence). The CDR3: CASSHLQPGELFF. CDR3 bases: TGTGCCAGCAGCCACTTACAGCCCGGGGAGCTGTTTTTT.

This chain connects TRBV12-5 to TRBJ2-1; a weak D match, TRBD2 (5 bases). This CDR3 has 14 amino acids. V was trimmed by 7 bases and J by 4 bases, leaving 14 bases between them. Germline CDR1 LGHNT, CDR2 FRNRAP. The CDR3 region is CASARDSAYNEQFF. CDR3 sequence (DNA): TGTGCTAGTGCCCGGGATTCGGCTTACAATGAGCAGTTCTTC.

This chain links TRBV6-1 with TRBJ2-3, with D hard to call. The ends were cut back, 3 bases at V and 0 bases at J, with 4 bases in the middle. Germline V lookup: CDR1 MNHNS, CDR2 SASEGT. The CDR3 totals 13 residues. The CDR3, as DNA: TGTGCCAGCAGTGAGGCTAGCACAGATACGCAGTATTTT. Its translation: CASSEASTDTQYF.

The V call is TRBV19, the J call TRBJ1-5, with D possibly being TRBD1 (6 bases). CDR1 LNHDA and CDR2 SQIVND come from the germline V gene (reference sequence). V was cut by 1 base and J by 6 bases, with 10 bases left in between. This CDR3 comprises 14 residues. The CDR3 bases are TGTGCCAGTAGTATAGTTCAGGGGCCTCAGCCCCAGCATTTT. Translation: CASSIVQGPQPQHF.

This clone was observed once. The chain combines TRBV12-5 with TRBJ2-2, with 9 bases fitting TRBD1. V trimming: 2 bases; J trimming: 2 bases; junction bases outside the gene matches: 6. The CDR3 consists of 17 residues. Germline V CDR1 and CDR2: LGHNT, FRNRAP. The CDR3 coding sequence is TGTGCTAGTGGTTTGCAAACAGGGGGCCTCAACACCGGGGAGCTGTTTTTT. This gives the protein CASGLQTGGLNTGELFF.

In its sample, this clone was seen once. The J gene is TRBJ1-1, the V gene TRBV5-6; D is ambiguous. Germline CDR1 SGHDT, CDR2 YYEEEE. Between the trimmed V and J ends, which lost 0 bases and 10 bases, there was a span of 16 bases. The CDR3 totals 14 residues. The CDR3, as DNA: TGTGCCAGCAGCTTGGTCGAGGGTTTCGGCGGAGCTTTCTTT. Its translation is CASSLVEGFGGAFF. The variable domain in full, with the rest retrieved from reference TRBV5-6 and TRBJ1-1, is DAGVTQSPTHLIKTRGQQVTLRCSPKSGHDTVSWYQQALGQGPQFIFQYYEEEERQRGNFPDRFSGHQFPNYSSELNVNALLLGDSALYLCASSLVEGFGGAFFGQGTRLTVV.

The chain joins TRBV5-6 to TRBJ2-5; 7 positions agree with TRBD1. Germline V CDR1 and CDR2: SGHDT, YYEEEE. J lost 1 base, V lost 4 bases, and 10 bases had no gene match. The CDR3 covers 16 residues. CDR3 sequence: CASSQNKQGTQETQYF. The CDR3 region has the DNA TGTGCCAGCAGCCAAAACAAACAGGGGACCCAAGAGACCCAGTACTTC.

As DNA, the CDR3 is TGTGCCAGCAGCTTGGAGCGGGAGCGGTCCGAGCAGTACTTC. It codes for CASSLERERSEQYF. The chain combines TRBV7-8 with TRBJ2-7; 8 bases agree with TRBD2. The CDR3 is made up of 14 amino acids. J was trimmed by 6 bases and V by 3 bases; bases with no gene match: 7. Germline V lookup: CDR1 SGHVS, CDR2 FQNEAQ.

The CDR3 DNA follows: TGTGCCAGTAGCCCCTCAGCGGTCACCAGGGAGCAGTACTTC. Its translation is CASSPSAVTREQYF. The genes are TRBV19 and TRBJ2-7; maybe TRBD2 (5 bases). The CDR3 spans 14 residues. The V gene lost 6 bases and the J gene lost 7 bases, with 19 bases spanning the gap. CDR1 and CDR2 (germline): LNHDA, SQIVND (reference sequence).

The chain is built from TRBV21-1 and TRBJ2-7; the D segment call TRBD1 is taken from the table without a DNA check. TRBV21-1 is an annotated pseudogene. The CDR3 is 14 residues long. The CDR3 bases are TGTGCCAGCAGCCTCCGGGACAGGACGCACGAGCAGTACTTC. This gives the protein CASSLRDRTHEQYF.

This clone was seen only once. The genes are TRBV27 and TRBJ1-2; D is perhaps TRBD1 (6 bases). This CDR3 has 15 residues. Germline V CDR1 and CDR2: MNHEY, SMNVEV (reference sequence). V was trimmed by 6 bases and J by 1 base, leaving 15 bases between them. The CDR3 protein is CASSPRRGGNYGYTF. The CDR3 DNA reads as TGTGCCAGCAGCCCTCGCAGAGGGGGTAACTATGGCTACACCTTC.

This clone turned up a few times. The chain links TRBV25-1 to TRBJ2-7, with D perhaps TRBD2 (5 bases). V shed 2 bases and J shed 3 bases, with 17 bases lying between them. Germline CDR1 MGHDK, CDR2 SYGVNS. This CDR3 spans 16 amino acids. CDR3 DNA: TGTGCCAGCAGTGAAACCCGGGGTAGCCGAAACTACGAGCAGTACTTC. This codes for CASSETRGSRNYEQYF.

CDR3 coding DNA: TGTGCCAGCAGTTTAGCGTGGGGAGAGACCCAGTACTTC. Protein: CASSLAWGETQYF. The chain couples TRBV25-1 to TRBJ2-5; possibly TRBD2 for D (5 bases). The CDR3 covers 13 residues. V was cut by 5 bases and J by 4 bases, with 11 bases left in between. Germline values: CDR1 MGHDK, CDR2 SYGVNS.

This clone was observed a handful of times. The rearrangement joins TRBV6-1 to TRBJ1-4; perhaps TRBD1 as D (6 bases). Germline V CDR1 and CDR2: MNHNS, SASEGT. V lost 4 bases to trimming and J lost 3 bases, with 12 bases between them. The CDR3 is 15 amino acids. The DNA of the CDR3 is TGTGCCAGCAGTGGGACAGATCCACCTAATGAAAAACTGTTTTTT. This encodes CASSGTDPPNEKLFF.

This chain joins TRBV11-2 and TRBJ2-7, with D hard to call. Trimming took off 5 bases at V and 4 bases at J, with 12 bases between the two ends. This CDR3 is 13 amino acids long. Germline V gene lookup returns CDR1 SGHAT and CDR2 FQNNGV. Here the CDR3 DNA reads TGTGCCAGCAGCACCGCTGACGGGTACGAGCAGTACTTC. It specifies CASSTADGYEQYF.

This clone has only a few counts. The same CDR3 arises from other DNA sequences in this sample as well. The rearrangement links TRBV6-6 to TRBJ2-7, with a weak D call TRBD1 (5 bases). This CDR3 contains 14 residues. Germline CDR1 is MNHNY and CDR2 is SVGAGI (reference sequence). Trimming took 2 bases from V and 2 from J, leaving 10 bases between them. CDR3 DNA sequence: TGTGCCAGCAGTTACAGCCAGGGCCCCTACGAGCAGTACTTC. Translating gives CASSYSQGPYEQYF.

V and J are TRBV2 and TRBJ2-2; a weak D match, TRBD2 (5 bases). The CDR3 runs to 16 residues. With 7 bases removed from V and 5 bases from J, the gap between germline ends came to 20 bases. Germline V CDR1 and CDR2: SNHLY, FYNNEI. Here the CDR3 reads CASNGPGADPTGELFF. The CDR3, as DNA: TGTGCCAGCAATGGGCCCGGAGCGGACCCGACCGGGGAGCTGTTTTTT.

J is TRBJ2-7 and V is TRBV6-1; D is perhaps TRBD2 (5 bases). The CDR3 covers 13 residues. Germline-derived CDR1 and CDR2 are MNHNS and SASEGT. V gave up 8 bases and J gave up 7 bases, with 18 bases separating them. CDR3 coding DNA: TGTGCCAGCCGACGTGCGGGCCCCGTGGAGCAGTACTTC. It yields the protein CASRRAGPVEQYF.

This clone was detected a few times. The chain combines TRBV15 with TRBJ2-5; D is uncertain. CDR1 is LNHNV and CDR2 is YYDKDF in the germline V gene (reference sequence). The V and J ends lost 0 bases and 2 bases respectively, with 7 bases between them. This CDR3 is 14 amino acids long. This CDR3 reads CATSRDRRQETQYF. The CDR3 DNA reads TGTGCCACCAGCAGAGACAGAAGACAAGAGACCCAGTACTTC. Based on the CDR3 plus reference TRBV15 and TRBJ2-5, the full variable domain is DAMVIQNPRYQVTQFGKPVTLSCSQTLNHNVMYWYQQKSSQAPKLLFHYYDKDFNNEADTPDNFQSRRPNTSFCFLDIRSPGLGDTAMYLCATSRDRRQETQYFGPGTRLLVL.

The rearrangement links TRBV5-1 to TRBJ1-5; maybe TRBD1 (5 bases). V dropped 1 base and J dropped 3 bases, with 8 bases sitting between them. Germline lookup yields CDR1 SGHRS and CDR2 YFSETQ. The CDR3 is 14 amino acids. Written as DNA, the CDR3 is TGCGCCAGCAGCTTGCCAGGGCTCAATCAGCCCCAGCATTTT. This translates into CASSLPGLNQPQHF.

The chain carries TRBV11-2 and TRBJ2-2, with D perhaps TRBD1 (7 bases). Per the germline V gene, CDR1 is SGHAT and CDR2 is FQNNGV. V shed 1 base and J shed 6 bases, with 15 bases lying between them. The CDR3 sequence is 16 residues long. The CDR3 spells CASSLAQGGRPGELFF. In DNA, the CDR3 is TGTGCCAGCAGCTTAGCCCAGGGGGGCCGTCCCGGGGAGCTGTTTTTT.

In this sample, this clone turned up a few times. Mismatch with germline at one junction end may stem from a read error. The V and J genes are TRBV19 and TRBJ1-1; TRBD1 aligns across 7 bases. The germline V gene encodes CDR1 LNHDA and CDR2 SQIVND (reference sequence). The CDR3 length is 14 residues. CDR3 residues: CASTIRTGNTEAFF. The CDR3 DNA reads as TGTGCCAGTACTATAAGGACAGGGAACACTGAAGCTTTCTTT.

V usage is TRBV7-9 and J usage is TRBJ1-5; no definite D call. The germline V gene encodes CDR1 SEHNR and CDR2 FQNEAQ (reference sequence). V shed 5 bases and J shed 0 bases, with 11 bases lying between them. This CDR3 has 15 residues. In nucleotides, the CDR3 is TGTGCCAGCAGCCCCCGGCAGGATAGCAATCAGCCCCAGCATTTT. Translation gives CASSPRQDSNQPQHF.

The rearrangement joins TRBV9 to TRBJ2-5; 7 bases are a match to TRBD1. This CDR3 spans 16 amino acids. After removal of 0 bases from V and 5 bases from J, the junction contained 10 bases not matched to a gene. Germline assignment: CDR1 SGDLS and CDR2 YYNGEE. The CDR3 DNA reads as TGTGCCAGCAGCGTAGGGGTGACAGGGTCCCTCGAGACCCAGTACTTC. Translating gives CASSVGVTGSLETQYF.

V is TRBV7-9 and J is TRBJ1-1; D not resolved. The CDR3 is made up of 11 amino acids. Germline V gene data show CDR1 as SEHNR and CDR2 as FQNEAQ (reference sequence). Trimming left V 3 bases short and J 8 bases short, with 7 bases between. The CDR3 DNA sequence: TGTGCCAGCAGCTTGATGGCCGAAGCTTTCTTT. Amino acids: CASSLMAEAFF.